Listed below are T cell receptor beta chains from one sample, sequenced in a study of cytomegalovirus exposure and HLA in healthy donors. Profiling relied on immunoSEQ multiplex PCR, and the TCRdb table lists in-frame clones only, not all of them. Among about 190,000 clones listed, 87% were seen once. Sequenced input: PBMCs. The receptors were sampled from a man between 25 and 39 years old in good health and CMV-seronegative. Both conserved end residues are part of each CDR3. The D gene is left open where the match is weak. Only some rows state a clone size, as once, few, many or a class for expanded clones.

size	D	V	J	DNA	CDR3
-	TRBD1	TRBV6-1	TRBJ1-1	TGTGCCAGCTCTCCATACACAGGGGGCGCGGCTGAAGCTTTCTTT	CASSPYTGGAAEAFF
-	-	TRBV2	TRBJ2-1	TGTGCCAGCAGGGGGCGTGGGGAGCAGTTCTTC	CASRGRGEQFF
once	-	TRBV7-9	TRBJ1-2	TGTGCCAGCAGCTCGCCAGGGGCCTATGGCTACACCTTC	CASSSPGAYGYTF
-	-	TRBV7-9	TRBJ1-1	TGTTCCAGCAGCTTAGCAGTCGTAGGGGGTGAAGCTTTCTTT	CSSSLAVVGGEAFF
-	-	TRBV7-9	TRBJ2-4	TGTGCCAGCAGAGGTCAACAGGACCATAGTCAGTACTTC	CASRGQQDHSQYF
-	-	TRBV21-1	TRBJ1-5	TGTGCCAGCAGCAAAGAAGGAGGGTTGGGTCAGCCCCAGCATTTT	CASSKEGGLGQPQHF
few	TRBD1	TRBV6-6	TRBJ1-2	TGTGCCAGCAGAGTCGCCGGGACAGGGGCCCTCTATGGCTACACCTTC	CASRVAGTGALYGYTF
-	-	TRBV6-1	TRBJ2-5	TGTGCCAGCAGTTCAAACAGGGCCCTCCAAGAGACCCAGTACTTC	CASSSNRALQETQYF
-	-	TRBV14	TRBJ2-7	TGTGCCAGCAGCCAAGGAAGCCGACTCTACGAGCAGTACTTC	CASSQGSRLYEQYF
-	TRBD2	TRBV7-9	TRBJ2-1	TGTGCCAGCAGCTTAGCGGGGCTAGCGGGCGGTGAGCAGTTCTTC	CASSLAGLAGGEQFF
-	TRBD2	TRBV5-4	TRBJ2-7	TGTGCCAGCAGCATACGCGGGAGGAGCTCCTACGAGCAGTACTTC	CASSIRGRSSYEQYF
-	TRBD2	TRBV28	TRBJ2-1	TGTGCCAGCAGGCCTAGCGGATCCTACAATGAGCAGTTCTTC	CASRPSGSYNEQFF
-	TRBD2	TRBV7-9	TRBJ2-1	TGTGCCAGCAGCCCGCTAGAGATCAGCGGGAAGACCAATGAGCAGTTCTTC	CASSPLEISGKTNEQFF
-	TRBD1	TRBV11-3	TRBJ2-2	TGTGCCAGCAGCTTAGATTCGCAGGGGGCCGGGGAGCTGTTTTTT	CASSLDSQGAGELFF
-	TRBD1	TRBV5-4	TRBJ2-1	TGTGCCAGCAGCTTGAGGGGGCAGGGTTGGGATGAGCAGTTCTTC	CASSLRGQGWDEQFF
-	-	TRBV6-4	TRBJ2-6	TGTGCCAGCAGTCCCTCTTCCGCTGGGGCCAACGTCCTGACTTTC	CASSPSSAGANVLTF
-	-	TRBV7-9	TRBJ2-4	TGTGCCAGCAGCTACGGGATCAACGGGCGGGAAAACATTCAGTACTTC	CASSYGINGRENIQYF
-	TRBD1	TRBV28	TRBJ1-2	TGTGCCAGCCGATCTACAGGGGGGGACTATGGCTACACCTTC	CASRSTGGDYGYTF
-	TRBD1	TRBV7-8	TRBJ2-5	TGTGCCAGCAGCGCTGACAGGGGGCGAGAGACCCAGTACTTC	CASSADRGRETQYF
-	-	TRBV5-6	TRBJ1-4	TGTGCCAGCAGCCGTAGGTCGGTGGGCGAAAAACTGTTTTTT	CASSRRSVGEKLFF
-	-	TRBV19	TRBJ1-3	TGTGCCAGTAGTCCCCCCTTGATGTCTAGCTCTGGAAACACCATATATTTT	CASSPPLMSSSGNTIYF
once	TRBD1	TRBV7-9	TRBJ1-1	TGTGCCAGCAGCGGGGACAGAGAAGCTTTCTTT	CASSGDREAFF
once	-	TRBV7-9	TRBJ1-6	TGTGCCAGCAGCTTAGTGATTAATCCGGGGAGTAATTCACCCCTCCACTTT	CASSLVINPGSNSPLHF
-	-	TRBV7-2	TRBJ1-5	TGTGCCAGCAGCACAGGACCGCGGGGGGTCAGCAATCAGCCCCAGCATTTT	CASSTGPRGVSNQPQHF
-	TRBD1	TRBV28	TRBJ2-7	TGTGCCAGCCGGACAGGGGGCATTTTTAACCACGAGCAGTACTTC	CASRTGGIFNHEQYF
-	-	TRBV18	TRBJ2-7	TGTGCCAGCTCACCGAATGGCAGGAGGCCCTACGAGCAGTACTTC	CASSPNGRRPYEQYF
-	-	TRBV14	TRBJ1-4	TGTGCCAGCAGCCAAGGAGGGCTTAACGTCCGGAGAAAACTGTTTTTT	CASSQGGLNVRRKLFF
-	TRBD1	TRBV7-8	TRBJ2-1	TGTGCCAGCAGCGACCGGGACAGCTCCTACAATGAGCAGTTCTTC	CASSDRDSSYNEQFF
-	TRBD1	TRBV29-1	TRBJ2-3	TGCAGCGTTGAGGGACAGCAGCCTAGCACAGATACGCAGTATTTT	CSVEGQQPSTDTQYF
-	TRBD2	TRBV30	TRBJ2-1	TGTGCCTGGAGCCCCAGACTAGCGGGTTACTACAATGAGCAGTTCTTC	CAWSPRLAGYYNEQFF
-	TRBD2	TRBV5-5	TRBJ2-1	TGTGCCAGCAGCTGGACTAGCGGGTCGACCTACAATGAGCAGTTCTTC	CASSWTSGSTYNEQFF
-	TRBD1	TRBV27	TRBJ1-1	TGTGCCAGCATGCGCGACAGGGGGGTGAACACTGAAGCTTTCTTT	CASMRDRGVNTEAFF
-	-	TRBV15	TRBJ2-5	TGTGCCACCAGCAGCCCGGACTTCTACCAAGAGACCCAGTACTTC	CATSSPDFYQETQYF
-	-	TRBV4-1	TRBJ2-3	TGCGCCAGCAGCCCCGAGAACAGGGGCACAGATACGCAGTATTTT	CASSPENRGTDTQYF
-	-	TRBV7-9	TRBJ1-4	TGTGCCAGCAGCCGGGACAACGGGGCGGAAAAACTGTTTTTT	CASSRDNGAEKLFF
-	-	TRBV9	TRBJ1-6	TGTGCCAGCAGCGCCCAGGACTCTTACCTTAATTCACCCCTCCACTTT	CASSAQDSYLNSPLHF
-	-	TRBV7-2	TRBJ2-1	TGTGCCACCAGAGGGGGACCGAACTACAATGAGCAGTTCTTC	CATRGGPNYNEQFF
-	TRBD1	TRBV7-9	TRBJ2-7	TGTTCCAGCAGCCGACAGGGAAGCTACGAGCAGTACTTC	CSSSRQGSYEQYF
-	-	TRBV6-6	TRBJ2-2	TGTGCCAGCAGTACGGTGGTGACTGCAGGGGCCGGGGAGCTGTTTTTT	CASSTVVTAGAGELFF
few	TRBD2	TRBV28	TRBJ2-3	TGTGCCAGTGGACTAGCGGTCACGGGGGATACGCAGTATTTT	CASGLAVTGDTQYF
-	TRBD1	TRBV11-2	TRBJ2-1	TGTGCCAGCAGCTCCGGGACAGGGTACAATGAGCAGTTCTTC	CASSSGTGYNEQFF
-	TRBD1	TRBV4-3	TRBJ2-7	TGCGCCAGCAGCCAAGAGGACAGGGGAGGCTACGAGCAGTACTTC	CASSQEDRGGYEQYF
-	TRBD2	TRBV7-2	TRBJ2-7	TGTGCCAGCAGCTCACCGACTAGCGGGGGCTACGAGCAGTACTTC	CASSSPTSGGYEQYF
-	-	TRBV5-4	TRBJ2-7	TGTGCCAGCAGCTTGAGGGGTCGGACCTACGAGCAGTACTTC	CASSLRGRTYEQYF
-	-	TRBV7-9	TRBJ1-4	TGTGCCAGCAGCCTCAGACCTCCAGGGGTGGGTGAAAAACTGTTTTTT	CASSLRPPGVGEKLFF
-	-	TRBV14	TRBJ1-2	TGTGCCAGCAGCCTCCACCCGGAGCTGGGCTACACCTTC	CASSLHPELGYTF
-	-	TRBV15	TRBJ2-1	TGTGCCACCAGCAGAGACAGCGGACCCTACAATGAGCAGTTCTTC	CATSRDSGPYNEQFF
-	-	TRBV6-5	TRBJ1-5	TGTGCCAGCAGTATGACGGGGAATAGCAATCAGCCCCAGCATTTT	CASSMTGNSNQPQHF
-	-	TRBV6-6	TRBJ2-7	TGTGCCAGCAGAACAGACAGTATTCAAGCCTACGAGCAGTACTTC	CASRTDSIQAYEQYF
-	-	TRBV6-4	TRBJ1-1	TGTGCCAGCAGTGAAAGTGGAGGGGACGACACTGAAGCTTTCTTT	CASSESGGDDTEAFF